The next 25 T cell receptor beta chains were all read from a single sample in a study of blood T cell repertoires in COVID-19. Profiled with immunoSEQ multiplex PCR; TCRdb holds only in-frame clones, not every one. The sample records approximately 170,000 clones, approximately 82% being singletons. The sample consisted of peripheral blood. Every receptor here comes from a man in his sixties or seventies who had recovered from COVID-19.

The rearrangement uses TRBV9 and TRBJ2-1; the D is unclear. The CDR3 extends over 12 amino acids. Germline V lookup: CDR1 SGDLS, CDR2 YYNGEE. V was clipped by 3 bases and J by 10 bases, with 11 bases between them. CDR3 coding DNA: TGTGCCAGCAGCGCCCGCGGAGAGGAGCAGTTCTTC. Translating gives CASSARGEEQFF.

CDR3 in amino acids: CASSPQRRQGAEKLFF. CDR3 DNA sequence: TGTGCCAGCAGTCCCCAACGACGTCAGGGGGCTGAAAAACTGTTTTTT. The V call is TRBV27, the J call TRBJ1-4; 8 bases agree with TRBD1. V shed 5 bases, J shed 7 bases, and the junction held 12 bases outside the gene matches. Looked up from germline, CDR1 is MNHEY and CDR2 is SMNVEV (reference sequence). The CDR3 length is 16 residues.

V usage is TRBV10-3 and J usage is TRBJ1-2; D perhaps matches TRBD1 (5 bases). The germline V and J ends were trimmed by 3 bases and 4 bases, with 18 bases remaining between them. The CDR3 is 16 amino acids. Germline loops: CDR1 ENHRY, CDR2 SYGVKD. The CDR3 here is CAISEGVSASLYGYTF. In nucleotides, the CDR3 is TGTGCCATCAGTGAAGGGGTATCGGCCTCGCTCTATGGCTACACCTTC.

This sequence joins TRBV2 and TRBJ2-5, with D possibly matching TRBD1 (6 bases). Germline V gene data show CDR1 as SNHLY and CDR2 as FYNNEI. The CDR3 totals 15 residues. V lost 5 bases and J lost 5, with 18 bases in between. CDR3 amino acids: CASSPGAGGAETQYF. The CDR3 bases are TGTGCCAGCAGTCCCGGGGCTGGGGGCGCGGAGACCCAGTACTTC.

The chain joins TRBV6-1 to TRBJ1-5, with 7 bases matching TRBD1. This CDR3 is built from 17 residues. Germline assignment: CDR1 MNHNS and CDR2 SASEGT. V shed 3 bases, J shed 1 base, and the junction held 9 bases outside the gene matches. The CDR3 loop reads CASSDRWDRASNQPQHF. CDR3 coding DNA: TGTGCCAGCAGTGATCGGTGGGACAGAGCCAGCAATCAGCCCCAGCATTTT.

V and J are TRBV5-5 and TRBJ2-3; a possible D gene is TRBD2 (6 bases). V lost 3 bases and J lost 4, with 12 bases in between. The V gene's germline CDR1 is SGHKS and CDR2 YYEKEE (reference sequence). The CDR3 totals 14 residues. In nucleotides, the CDR3 is TGTGCCAGCAGCTGGGGGACTGGGTCAGATACGCAGTATTTT. It codes for CASSWGTGSDTQYF.

The chain has TRBV12-5 and TRBJ2-3, with 10 bases identical to TRBD1. The CDR3 is made up of 16 amino acids. V gave up 1 base and J gave up 3 bases; unmatched junction bases: 4. The germline CDR1 and CDR2 sequences are LGHNT and FRNRAP. CDR3 DNA: TGTGCTAGTGGTTTGGGACAGGGGGCGCCGACAGATACGCAGTATTTT. Amino acid sequence: CASGLGQGAPTDTQYF.

A note on this clone: Relative to the germline gene, one junction end is altered; a read error may explain this. The chain uses TRBV30 and TRBJ1-1; D call uncertain. CDR1 GTSNPN and CDR2 SVGIG come from the germline V gene (reference sequence). The CDR3 is 11 amino acids. The CDR3, as DNA: TGTGCCTGGGCAGGACGAGGGCCGCATGTCTTT. Protein product: CAWAGRGPHVF.

This clone was seen only a few times. V is TRBV5-1 and J is TRBJ2-7; 9 nucleotides align to TRBD1. The germline V gene encodes CDR1 SGHRS and CDR2 YFSETQ. The CDR3 covers 14 residues. After removal of 3 bases from V and 4 bases from J, the junction contained 5 bases not matched to a gene. CDR3 DNA sequence: TGCGCCAGCAGCTGGACAGGGGATGGGTACGAGCAGTACTTC. Translation: CASSWTGDGYEQYF.

A single count supports this clone. This rearrangement joins TRBV19 to TRBJ2-4; 10 bases match TRBD2. CDR1 is LNHDA, CDR2 SQIVND, per germline (reference sequence). The CDR3 totals 13 residues. Losses at the gene ends were 5 bases for V and 8 bases for J; bases not matched to a gene: 3. The CDR3 nucleotides are TGTGCCAGTAGTCCTAGCGGGAGCTACATTCAGTACTTC. It codes for CASSPSGSYIQYF.

The chain is built from TRBV9 and TRBJ1-3; D might be TRBD1 (5 bases). Germline V gene data show CDR1 as SGDLS and CDR2 as YYNGEE. Between the trimmed V and J ends, which lost 2 bases and 4 bases, there was a span of 19 bases. This CDR3 contains 17 residues. CDR3 sequence (DNA): TGTGCCAGCAGCGTTGGGCAGGGAAGGCGACTGGGAAACACCATATATTTT. Encoded protein: CASSVGQGRRLGNTIYF.

The chain joins TRBV14 to TRBJ2-4; 12 nucleotides line up with TRBD2. Unmatched junction bases numbered 3, after V lost 4 bases and J lost 2 bases. From germline, CDR1 is SGHDN and CDR2 FVKESK. The CDR3 extends over 16 amino acids. CDR3 sequence (DNA): TGTGCCAGCAGCCCTGGACTAGCGGGGACCAAAAACATTCAGTACTTC. It is translated as CASSPGLAGTKNIQYF.

The V and J genes are TRBV28 and TRBJ1-2, with unresolved D. Trimming removed 4 bases at V and 4 bases at J, with 16 bases between. Germline CDR1 MDHEN, CDR2 SYDVKM. There are 15 residues in the CDR3. The CDR3 reads CASSSYSEGRYGYTF. The CDR3 DNA is TGTGCCAGCAGTTCCTACTCGGAGGGCCGCTATGGCTACACCTTC.

The chain couples TRBV5-8 to TRBJ2-5; the D gene is possibly TRBD2 (6 bases). CDR1 is SGHTS and CDR2 is YDEGEE in the germline V gene. V shed 0 bases and J shed 3 bases, with 15 bases lying between them. The CDR3 has 16 residues. CDR3 sequence (DNA): TGTGCCAGCAGCTTGGGAGTGGGGGGAGTAGAAGAGACCCAGTACTTC. Its protein product is CASSLGVGGVEETQYF.

This clone has just one count. This rearrangement joins TRBV5-6 to TRBJ2-2; 13 bases align to TRBD2. In germline, CDR1 is SGHDT, CDR2 YYEEEE. The CDR3 runs to 16 residues. Trimming removed 4 bases from V and 5 bases from J; junction bases left unmatched: 5. The CDR3 loop is CASSQGLAGLTGELFF. The CDR3 DNA is TGTGCCAGCAGCCAGGGACTAGCGGGATTGACCGGGGAGCTGTTTTTT.

This clone was seen more than once but under ten times. The chain has TRBV5-1 and TRBJ2-7; the match to TRBD1 covers 8 bases. This CDR3 spans 12 amino acids. V shed 0 bases and J 11 bases; nucleotides not matched to a gene: 4. Germline lookup yields CDR1 SGHRS and CDR2 YFSETQ. The CDR3 is CASSLGTGREYF. CDR3 sequence (DNA): TGCGCCAGCAGCTTGGGGACAGGGCGGGAGTACTTC.

The gene calls are TRBV29-1 and TRBJ1-2; 7 bases line up with TRBD1. V trimming: 6 bases; J trimming: 2 bases; junction bases outside the gene matches: 9. The V gene's germline CDR1 is SQVTM and CDR2 ANQGSEA. CDR3 length: 14 amino acids. CDR3 coding DNA: TGCAGCGTCCCCGGACAGGCAGACAACTATGGCTACACCTTC. It codes for CSVPGQADNYGYTF.

The V and J genes are TRBV5-6 and TRBJ1-6; D is ambiguous. Germline V lookup: CDR1 SGHDT, CDR2 YYEEEE. The CDR3 contains 15 residues. V was trimmed by 4 bases and J by 9 bases, leaving 17 bases between them. The CDR3 is CASSLNWRASSPLHF. The CDR3 DNA follows: TGTGCCAGCAGCCTGAACTGGAGGGCGAGTTCACCCCTCCACTTT.

This clone was detected a few times. The chain has TRBV6-5 and TRBJ2-5; 11 bases are shared with TRBD1. Germline loops: CDR1 MNHEY, CDR2 SVGAGI. Trimming cost V 6 bases and J 5 bases; bases outside gene matches: 5. CDR3 length equals 14 residues. The CDR3 reads CASRRDRGIETQYF. The DNA of the CDR3 is TGTGCCAGCAGGCGGGACAGGGGGATTGAGACCCAGTACTTC.

This chain connects TRBV5-1 to TRBJ2-5, with 10 bases that match TRBD1. V dropped 1 base and J dropped 5; count of bases not matched to a gene: 8. Germline CDR1 is SGHRS and CDR2 is YFSETQ. The length of the CDR3 is 16 residues. The CDR3 region is CASSLQPTGGEETQYF. The CDR3, as DNA: TGCGCCAGCAGCTTGCAGCCGACAGGGGGCGAGGAGACCCAGTACTTC. Using reference TRBV5-1 and TRBJ2-5 for the parts outside the CDR3, the full variable domain is KAGVTQTPRYLIKTRGQQVTLSCSPISGHRSVSWYQQTPGQGLQFLFEYFSETQRNKGNFPGRFSGRQFSNSRSEMNVSTLELGDSALYLCASSLQPTGGEETQYFGPGTRLLVL.

The chain couples TRBV3-1 (or the pseudogene TRBV3-2) to TRBJ2-3, with D uncertain. CDR3 length equals 15 residues. The V gene lost 0 bases and the J gene lost 0 bases, with 7 bases spanning the gap. Per germline, CDR1 LGHDT and CDR2 YNNKEL (reference sequence). CDR3 sequence: CASSQDPTSTDTQYF. In DNA form, the CDR3 reads TGTGCCAGCAGCCAAGATCCCACTAGCACAGATACGCAGTATTTT.

V and J are TRBV20-1 and TRBJ1-4; D is unresolved. Per the germline V gene, CDR1 is DFQATT and CDR2 is SNEGSKA (reference sequence). This CDR3 spans 11 amino acids. The CDR3 DNA follows: TGCAGCGGGGTAAAGGGTGAAAAACTGTTTTTT. As protein: CSGVKGEKLFF.

The V and J genes are TRBV11-2 and TRBJ2-7; D is uncertain. Trimming stripped 5 bases from V and 6 bases from J, with 8 bases between. Per germline, CDR1 SGHAT and CDR2 FQNNGV. The CDR3 is 11 amino acids. The CDR3 region has the DNA TGTGCCAGCAGCCTCGAGGCCGAGCAGTACTTC. Translating gives CASSLEAEQYF.

The chain couples TRBV5-4 to TRBJ1-1; 8 nucleotides agree with TRBD1. Germline CDR1 is SGHNT and CDR2 is YYREEE (reference sequence). CDR3 length: 15 residues. Trimming at V came to 4 bases and at J to 2 bases, leaving 7 bases not matched to a gene. The CDR3 DNA follows: TGTGCCAGCAGCAGCCCGGGACAGGCTAACACTGAAGCTTTCTTT. Translated, it gives CASSSPGQANTEAFF.

The gene calls are TRBV9 and TRBJ1-6; weak D call: TRBD1 (6 bases). The CDR3 consists of 15 residues. Trimming removed 3 bases at V and 5 bases at J, with 12 bases between. Per the germline V gene, CDR1 is SGDLS and CDR2 is YYNGEE. The CDR3 sequence: CASSESGVNNSPLHF. CDR3 bases: TGTGCCAGCAGCGAATCAGGGGTGAATAATTCACCCCTCCACTTT.